This TCR beta chain was observed in a study of early T cells in non-severe SARS-CoV-2 infection. Study-level information: Chains were not paired, and sequencing was done on bulk RNA from unsorted whole blood. Overall study findings and caveats: Missing private and CD4 specificities, VDJdb matching favored anti-spike CD8 responses.

Each single cDNA molecule received a unique molecular identifier. TCRdb re-called the 5' RACE reads through MiXCR, storing one row per CDR3 protein. The data show 25,000 to 30,000 distinct CDR3 sequences, approximately 6% seen once. The CDR3 extends over 12 amino acids. The germline V gene has CDR1 KGHDR and CDR2 SFDVKD. V was cut by 3 bases and J by 7 bases, with 7 bases left in between. This clonotype was counted at least ten times. The antigen remains unidentified. The V and J genes are TRBV24-1 and TRBJ2-3; D is ambiguous. This receptor was obtained from an adult who was a healthcare worker with PCR-confirmed SARS-CoV-2 infection or an uninfected control (not recorded which). The specimen was whole blood, collected at baseline. CDR3 protein: CATSDPYNTQYF. The CDR3 nucleotides are TGTGCCACCAGTGATCCCTATAATACGCAGTATTTT.